Following are 23 T cell receptor beta chains from one sample sequenced in a study of CD8+ T cells in alopecia areata. Extraction and reverse transcription of RNA yielded cDNA as the sequencing template. Libraries were prepared by immunoSEQ multiplex PCR; TCRdb keeps only in-frame clonotypes and omits some of them. The table has over 100,000 clones, 53% seen once. The sample's treatment: oral pan-JAK inhibitor, 5-10 mg twice daily. The sequencing used CD4+ T cells sorted from blood, collected at week 4, from a patient treated with tofacitinib. Receptors were obtained from a human donor with alopecia areata.

A few counts support this clone. This rearrangement joins TRBV19 to TRBJ1-2; no definite D call. The CDR3 consists of 13 residues. Per germline, CDR1 LNHDA and CDR2 SQIVND (reference sequence). Between the trimmed V and J ends, which lost 3 bases and 8 bases, there was a span of 13 bases. The CDR3 sequence is CASSIEVLGGYTF. The CDR3 region has the DNA TGTGCCAGTAGTATTGAGGTTCTAGGCGGCTACACCTTC.

V usage is TRBV29-1 and J usage is TRBJ2-3; 8 bases align to TRBD1. Germline-derived CDR1 and CDR2 are SQVTM and ANQGSEA. J was trimmed by 4 bases and V by 6 bases; bases with no gene match: 9. The CDR3 is 14 amino acids. CDR3 loop: CSVERTGTSDTQYF. For the CDR3, the DNA is TGCAGCGTGGAAAGGACAGGGACGTCAGATACGCAGTATTTT.

The chain recombines TRBV5-1 with TRBJ2-5; D remains ambiguous. CDR3 length equals 13 residues. Trimming took off 1 base at V and 5 bases at J, with 9 bases between the two ends. Germline values: CDR1 SGHRS, CDR2 YFSETQ. The CDR3 DNA reads TGCGCCAGCAGCTTGTGGTCCGTGGAGACCCAGTACTTC. Protein: CASSLWSVETQYF.

This clone was detected only a few times. The J gene is TRBJ2-6, the V gene TRBV5-1, with a tentative D call TRBD1 (5 bases). Trimming left V 1 base short and J 3 bases short, with 5 bases between. CDR1 and CDR2 from the germline V gene are SGHRS and YFSETQ. This CDR3 is built from 14 residues. The CDR3 DNA follows: TGCGCCAGCAGCTTGAGGGGTGGGGCCAACGTCCTGACTTTC. It encodes CASSLRGGANVLTF.

This clone showed up just a few times. The V gene is TRBV14, the J gene TRBJ2-2; D tentatively reads TRBD1 or TRBD2 (7 bases each). This CDR3 is built from 16 residues. With 5 bases removed from V and 4 bases from J, the gap between germline ends came to 17 bases. Germline CDR1 SGHDN, CDR2 FVKESK. The CDR3 DNA reads as TGTGCCAGCAGCATTACCGACAGGGAGGGCACCGGGGAGCTGTTTTTT. This encodes CASSITDREGTGELFF.

The V gene is TRBV5-6, the J gene TRBJ2-7; 8 bases align to TRBD1. The CDR3 is 12 residues long. Unmatched junction bases numbered 1, after V lost 4 bases and J lost 4 bases. Germline V gene data show CDR1 as SGHDT and CDR2 as YYEEEE. The CDR3 region has the DNA TGTGCCAGCAGCCGGACAGGGTACGAGCAGTACTTC. This translates into CASSRTGYEQYF.

The gene calls are TRBV29-1 and TRBJ2-7, with 10 bases aligning to TRBD2. Germline-derived CDR1 and CDR2 are SQVTM and ANQGSEA. The V gene end was trimmed by 5 bases and the J gene end by 2 bases; junction bases not matched to a gene: 3. The CDR3 covers 13 residues. This CDR3 reads CSVKLAGPYEQYF. The CDR3 nucleotides are TGCAGCGTTAAACTAGCGGGACCCTACGAGCAGTACTTC.

The chain recombines TRBV6-1 with TRBJ1-1; TRBD1 is a possible D gene (6 bases). The CDR3 extends over 15 amino acids. V dropped 6 bases and J dropped 1 base, with 15 bases sitting between them. From germline, CDR1 is MNHNS and CDR2 SASEGT. The CDR3 DNA reads TGTGCCAGCAGCCCCGGGACATATCAGAACACTGAAGCTTTCTTT. Translation: CASSPGTYQNTEAFF.

This clone has a handful of counts. The chain links TRBV15 to TRBJ1-1; D unresolved. Germline V gene data show CDR1 as LNHNV and CDR2 as YYDKDF (reference sequence). The CDR3 covers 13 residues. V dropped 2 bases and J dropped 1 base, with 5 bases sitting between them. The CDR3 coding sequence is TGTGCCACCAGCAGATTCGGGAACACTGAAGCTTTCTTT. Translating it yields CATSRFGNTEAFF.

J is TRBJ1-2 and V is TRBV6-6; 12 bases map to TRBD1. Trimming removed 8 bases from V and 5 bases from J; junction bases left unmatched: 3. Germline V gene sequence: CDR1 MNHNY, CDR2 SVGAGI (reference sequence). This CDR3 region has 13 residues. The CDR3 DNA follows: TGTGCCAGCGGGGACAGGGGGCCTTATGGCTACACCTTC. It encodes CASGDRGPYGYTF.

V is TRBV30 and J is TRBJ2-1, with 7 bases lining up with TRBD2. Germline CDR1 and CDR2: GTSNPN and SVGIG (reference sequence). This CDR3 is built from 14 residues. The V gene end was trimmed by 4 bases and the J gene end by 4 bases; junction bases not matched to a gene: 7. For the CDR3, the DNA is TGTGCCTGGAAGGGTCCTAGCGGTTACAATGAGCAGTTCTTC. It is translated as CAWKGPSGYNEQFF.

CDR3 loop: CSATLHTEAFF. For the CDR3, the DNA is TGCAGCGCGACACTACACACTGAAGCTTTCTTT. The chain uses TRBV29-1 and TRBJ1-1; no definite D call. This CDR3 comprises 11 residues. The ends were cut back, 7 bases at V and 3 bases at J, with 9 bases in the middle. Looked up from germline, CDR1 is SQVTM and CDR2 is ANQGSEA.

This chain links TRBV11-3 with TRBJ1-1, with TRBD1 matching 7 bases. CDR3 size: 15 residues. V lost 5 bases, J lost 2 bases, and 8 bases stayed unmatched. CDR1 is SGHNT, CDR2 YENEEA, per germline. CDR3 nucleotide sequence: TGTGCCAGCAGCCCGGGAGGGACAGCAAACACTGAAGCTTTCTTT. Translating it yields CASSPGGTANTEAFF.

The V and J genes are TRBV30 and TRBJ1-2, with unresolved D. V was shortened by 2 bases and J by 4 bases, with 8 bases between the two germline ends. This CDR3 spans 12 amino acids. In germline, CDR1 is GTSNPN, CDR2 SVGIG (reference sequence). The CDR3, as DNA: TGTGCCTGGAGTCAGCAAGGCTATGGCTACACCTTC. It translates to CAWSQQGYGYTF.

In this sample, this clone turned up a few times. The V gene is TRBV30, the J gene TRBJ2-1; D uncertain. Per germline, CDR1 GTSNPN and CDR2 SVGIG (reference sequence). V lost 1 base to trimming and J lost 7 bases, with 8 bases between them. The CDR3 runs 12 residues. In nucleotides, the CDR3 is TGTGCCTGGAGTGGGTTTCGTAATGAGCAGTTCTTC. It translates to CAWSGFRNEQFF.

This sequence joins TRBV5-1 and TRBJ1-1, with 7 bases matching TRBD1. The CDR3 runs to 17 residues. The germline gives CDR1 SGHRS, CDR2 YFSETQ. V shed 0 bases, J shed 0 bases, and the junction held 8 bases outside the gene matches. CDR3 sequence (DNA): TGCGCCAGCAGCTTGGATCCGGGACAGCCGCTGAACACTGAAGCTTTCTTT. Encoded protein: CASSLDPGQPLNTEAFF.

This chain links TRBV9 with TRBJ2-1; 9 bases fit TRBD2. From germline, CDR1 is SGDLS and CDR2 YYNGEE. The J segment lost 9 bases and the V segment lost 0 bases, leaving 7 bases of the junction unmatched. The CDR3 totals 15 residues. The CDR3 DNA reads TGTGCCAGCAGCGTAGTTCCTAGCGGGATTGGTGAGCAGTTCTTC. Protein sequence: CASSVVPSGIGEQFF.

In its sample, this clone was seen a few times. The J gene is TRBJ1-1, the V gene TRBV7-9, with a tentative D call TRBD1 (5 bases). Trimming took 6 bases from V and 3 from J, leaving 17 bases between them. Germline lookup yields CDR1 SEHNR and CDR2 FQNEAQ (reference sequence). This CDR3 spans 15 amino acids. The CDR3 coding sequence is TGTGCCAGCAGACCTTCCGGCCAGGGCCACACTGAAGCTTTCTTT. Its translation: CASRPSGQGHTEAFF.

A remark on this clone: This same CDR3 is encoded by further DNA sequences in the sample. The chain couples TRBV25-1 to TRBJ2-7; 7 positions agree with TRBD1. This CDR3 has 11 residues. In germline, CDR1 is MGHDK, CDR2 SYGVNS. Trimming cost V 10 bases and J 2 bases; bases outside gene matches: 2. The DNA of the CDR3 is TGTGCCACAGGGACAGCCTACGAGCAGTACTTC. This encodes CATGTAYEQYF.

The J gene is TRBJ1-2, the V gene TRBV29-1, with D unresolved. Germline V gene lookup returns CDR1 SQVTM and CDR2 ANQGSEA. The CDR3 has 12 amino acids. The V and J ends lost 3 bases and 3 bases respectively, with 8 bases between them. The CDR3: CSVDGDDYGYTF. In DNA, the CDR3 is TGCAGCGTTGACGGGGATGACTATGGCTACACCTTC.

The chain recombines TRBV4-2 with TRBJ2-1; TRBD2 is a possible D gene (5 bases). Germline-derived CDR1 and CDR2 are LGHNA and YNFKEQ. The ends were cut back, 4 bases at V and 0 bases at J, with 13 bases in the middle. The CDR3 spans 16 residues. In DNA, the CDR3 is TGTGCCAGCAGCCCAGGTCAAGCGGTCTCCTACAATGAGCAGTTCTTC. It translates to CASSPGQAVSYNEQFF.

J is TRBJ2-7 and V is TRBV27; D remains unclear. The CDR3 runs 12 residues. V was shortened by 5 bases and J by 0 bases, with 5 bases between the two germline ends. Germline values: CDR1 MNHEY, CDR2 SMNVEV (reference sequence). This CDR3 is CASSLPSYEQYF. For the CDR3, the DNA is TGTGCCAGCAGTCTCCCCTCCTACGAGCAGTACTTC.

This clone appeared a few times. The chain combines TRBV29-1 with TRBJ1-2; the D gene is possibly TRBD1 (5 bases). The CDR3 contains 10 residues. The germline CDR1 and CDR2 sequences are SQVTM and ANQGSEA. The ends were cut back, 6 bases at V and 13 bases at J, with 15 bases in the middle. The CDR3 region is CSVGTGFFTF. The CDR3 nucleotides are TGCAGCGTCGGGACGGGTTTCTTCACCTTC.